The 7 T cell receptor beta chains reported below all come from one sample, sequenced in a study of cytomegalovirus exposure and HLA in healthy donors. The PCR contained 60 Vbeta and 13 Jbeta primers. Clones were sequenced by immunoSEQ multiplex PCR, and TCRdb holds only the in-frame ones, with some missing. The top ten hold about 1.4% of the sample, which has fewer than 200,000 clones, about 81% seen once. Material: PBMCs. The receptors stem from a girl aged 10 to 17 in good health and CMV-seropositive.

This chain joins TRBV7-6 and TRBJ2-1, with 9 bases that match TRBD1. V shed 3 bases, J shed 5 bases, and the junction held 5 bases outside the gene matches. Germline V gene data show CDR1 as SGHVS and CDR2 as FNYEAQ. CDR3 length equals 15 residues. The CDR3 loop is CASSFPGQGNNEQFF. DNA for the CDR3: TGTGCCAGCAGCTTCCCGGGACAGGGAAACAATGAGCAGTTCTTC.

The chain carries TRBV27 and TRBJ2-2, with D maybe TRBD2 (5 bases). V gave up 2 bases and J gave up 5 bases, with 6 bases separating them. Germline-derived CDR1 and CDR2 are MNHEY and SMNVEV (reference sequence). The CDR3 spans 13 residues. The CDR3 bases are TGTGCCAGCAGTTTACGGGGTACCGGGGAGCTGTTTTTT. Protein: CASSLRGTGELFF.

The chain uses TRBV28 and TRBJ2-4; possibly TRBD1 for D (8 bases). The CDR3 covers 15 residues. Germline V CDR1 and CDR2: MDHEN, SYDVKM. The ends were cut back, 7 bases at V and 7 bases at J, with 20 bases in the middle. For the CDR3, the DNA is TGTGCCAGCAACAGGGGGGGTATGTCGAAGAACATTCAGTACTTC. Translating gives CASNRGGMSKNIQYF.

The chain employs TRBV6-5 and TRBJ1-2; D unresolved. Germline values: CDR1 MNHEY, CDR2 SVGAGI. Deletions cut 6 bases from V and 5 bases from J, with 13 bases between. This CDR3 region has 13 residues. The CDR3 sequence: CASSYLRSYGYTF. The CDR3 DNA reads TGTGCCAGCAGCTACCTACGTTCATATGGCTACACCTTC.

This clone was seen only once. V and J are TRBV9 and TRBJ2-3; D gene unclear. The CDR3 length is 13 residues. The V end was cut by 6 bases, the J end by 0 bases, with 8 bases between. Looked up from germline, CDR1 is SGDLS and CDR2 is YYNGEE. The CDR3 loop is CASTERSTDTQYF. The CDR3 DNA reads as TGTGCCAGCACGGAGAGGAGCACAGATACGCAGTATTTT.

The chain has TRBV19 and TRBJ2-5; tentative D call: TRBD2 (5 bases). CDR1 is LNHDA and CDR2 is SQIVND in the germline V gene (reference sequence). The CDR3 totals 14 residues. The V end lost 3 bases, the J end lost 3 bases, and 11 bases lay between the germline ends. The CDR3 reads CASSMLGVEETQYF. The CDR3 nucleotides read TGTGCCAGTAGTATGTTGGGAGTGGAAGAGACCCAGTACTTC.

This clone was recorded once. The V call is TRBV28, the J call TRBJ2-3; TRBD2 matches at 11 bases. CDR3 length equals 14 residues. The germline V gene has CDR1 MDHEN and CDR2 SYDVKM. Germline trimming cut 10 bases from V and 4 bases from J; bases unmatched to any gene: 7. The CDR3 DNA is TGTGCCATCCTAGCGGGAGGTGAGGCAGATACGCAGTATTTT. Translating gives CAILAGGEADTQYF.